This is a list of T cell receptor beta chains from one sample in a study of shared clonotypes between healthy human individuals. Some clones are missing from TCRdb's copy, which holds only in-frame ones; the method was immunoSEQ multiplex PCR. The sample lists about 2,500,000 clones, 85% to 95% seen once, with around 0.15% in the top ten. The sample was naive CD4+ T cells sorted from blood. The origin of the receptors is a man between 18 and 29 years old in good health. CDR3s include the opening cysteine and the closing phenylalanine or tryptophan. The order of the fields is clone size, V gene, D gene, J gene, CDR3 DNA, CDR3 protein. D genes are given only for firm matches. The size field is filled for only some rows; it gives once, few, many or a size class.

>-|TRBV6-1|-|TRBJ2-7
TGTGCCAGCCGAGGCAACTACGAGCAGTACTTC
CASRGNYEQYF
>-|TRBV7-8|TRBD2|TRBJ2-3
TGTGCCAGCAGCTCGGGAAGACTAGCGGCTTTTAGCACAGATACGCAGTATTTT
CASSSGRLAAFSTDTQYF
>-|TRBV5-6|-|TRBJ1-5
TGTGCCAGCAGCTCCTTTAATAGCAATCAGCCCCAGCATTTT
CASSSFNSNQPQHF
>-|TRBV18|-|TRBJ1-1
TGTGCCAGCTCACCGGGGGCGGGGAACACTGAAGCTTTCTTT
CASSPGAGNTEAFF
>-|TRBV13|-|TRBJ2-5
TGTGCCAGCAGCCTCGACAGGATCGGGGGAGAGACCCAGTACTTC
CASSLDRIGGETQYF
>-|TRBV7-2|-|TRBJ2-7
TGTGCCAGCAGCTTAGTTCGTCTCGGCTCCTACGAGCAGTACTTC
CASSLVRLGSYEQYF
>-|TRBV5-4|-|TRBJ2-7
TGTGCCAGCAGCCCCTACGGGAACTACGAGCAGTACTTC
CASSPYGNYEQYF
>-|TRBV27|TRBD2|TRBJ2-7
TGTGCCAGCGCGGGAGCGGGAATGATCTACGAGCAGTACTTC
CASAGAGMIYEQYF
>-|TRBV7-7|-|TRBJ2-7
TGTGCTAGCAGCTCGCAGGACAGCCTGAAACTCTACGAGCAGTACTTC
CASSSQDSLKLYEQYF
>-|TRBV6-5|-|TRBJ2-7
TGTGCCAGCAGTTACGGGAGGAATGGGCCCTACGAGCAGTACTTC
CASSYGRNGPYEQYF
>-|TRBV2|TRBD1|TRBJ1-1
TGTGCCAGCAGTGGGGGACAGGGCAACACTGAAGCTTTCTTT
CASSGGQGNTEAFF
>-|TRBV2|TRBD1|TRBJ2-3
TGTGCCAGCAGCCCACAGGGGTTCACAGATACGCAGTATTTT
CASSPQGFTDTQYF
>-|TRBV18|-|TRBJ2-6
TGTGCCAGCTCACCTCAACAGGGCTCTGGGGCCAACGTCCTGACTTTC
CASSPQQGSGANVLTF
>-|TRBV5-1|-|TRBJ2-3
TGCGCCAGCAGTCTCGACAGGCCTAGCACAGATACGCAGTATTTT
CASSLDRPSTDTQYF
>-|TRBV7-8|TRBD2|TRBJ2-3
TGTGCCAGCAACCCCTTGGGGACTAGTACCTATTTT
CASNPLGTSTYF
>once|TRBV27|TRBD2|TRBJ2-2
TGTGCCAGCAGCCAACCGGGACTAGCGGCGGGGGAGCTGTTTTTT
CASSQPGLAAGELFF
>-|TRBV30|-|TRBJ1-3
TGTGCCTGGAGTGGCCAGTTTGGAAACACCATATATTTT
CAWSGQFGNTIYF
>once|TRBV2|-|TRBJ2-2
TGTGCCAGCAGTGATTGGGGCGGCACCGGGGAGCTGTTTTTT
CASSDWGGTGELFF
>-|TRBV6-1|TRBD2|TRBJ2-7
TGTGCCAGCAGTGAAGCGCTTCGGTTAGGACTAGCGGGGGGCTACGAGCAGTACTTC
CASSEALRLGLAGGYEQYF
>-|TRBV7-2|TRBD2|TRBJ2-7
TGTGCCAGCAGCTTAGAGGTGGGACTAAACTACGAGCAGTACTTC
CASSLEVGLNYEQYF
>-|TRBV7-3|-|TRBJ2-2
TGTGCCAGCAGCTTAAATACAGGGAACACCGGGGAGCTGTTTTTT
CASSLNTGNTGELFF
>-|TRBV5-1|-|TRBJ2-5
TGCGCCAGCAGGTCCTTAGGGGGAAAGGGCCAAGAGACCCAGTACTTC
CASRSLGGKGQETQYF
>-|TRBV11-1|TRBD1|TRBJ1-2
TGTGCCAGCAGCCCGGACAGGGGACTATTAGGCTACACCTTC
CASSPDRGLLGYTF
>-|TRBV11-2|-|TRBJ1-2
TGTGCCAGCAGCTTGACGGAAAATTATGGCTACACCTTC
CASSLTENYGYTF
>-|TRBV5-1|TRBD1|TRBJ2-7
TGCGCCAGCAGCGGGACAGGGGGTAGCGAGCAGTACTTC
CASSGTGGSEQYF
>-|TRBV10-1|TRBD2|TRBJ2-3
TGCGCCAGCAGTCCTAGCGGAGCTAGCACAGATACGCAGTATTTT
CASSPSGASTDTQYF
>-|TRBV15|TRBD1|TRBJ1-4
TGTGCCACCAGCTCCCGCAGGGGGACAGGTCACCCGGGGAGTGAAAAACTGTTTTTT
CATSSRRGTGHPGSEKLFF
>once|TRBV28|-|TRBJ2-7
TGTGCCAGCAGAGAGCAAGTCGAGCAGTACTTC
CASREQVEQYF
>-|TRBV4-1|-|TRBJ1-1
TGCGCCAGCAGCCGACTAGGAAACACTGAAGCTTTCTTT
CASSRLGNTEAFF
>-|TRBV7-8|TRBD2|TRBJ2-3
TGTGCCAGCAGCTTAGCGCCTCGGGGGGGGACAGATACGCAGTATTTT
CASSLAPRGGTDTQYF
>once|TRBV28|-|TRBJ2-7
TGTGCCAGCGGTCACGGTTTCCACGAGCAGTACTTC
CASGHGFHEQYF
>-|TRBV5-1|TRBD2|TRBJ2-5
TGCGCCAGCAGCTCTACCGGGAGGGACCAAGAGACCCAGTACTTC
CASSSTGRDQETQYF
>-|TRBV7-6|-|TRBJ2-5
TGTGCCAGCAGCTTAGGTTTCGGGGGGCTTGAGACCCAGTACTTC
CASSLGFGGLETQYF
>-|TRBV5-4|-|TRBJ2-5
TGTGCCAGCAGCTTGGGTCAGGAAGGGACCCAGTACTTC
CASSLGQEGTQYF
>-|TRBV10-1|-|TRBJ2-7
TGCGCCAGCAGTGGTCAGGGGTACGAGCAGTACTTC
CASSGQGYEQYF
>-|TRBV7-9|TRBD2|TRBJ2-3
TGTGCCAGCAGACTAGCGGGGGGCACAGATACGCAGTATTTT
CASRLAGGTDTQYF
>-|TRBV5-1|-|TRBJ1-1
TGCGCCAGCAGCTTGGTAGGGGGTAGGATGAACACTGAAGCTTTCTTT
CASSLVGGRMNTEAFF
>-|TRBV6-6|-|TRBJ1-5
TGTGCCAGCAGTTACTTCGGACAGTATAGCAATCAGCCCCAGCATTTT
CASSYFGQYSNQPQHF
>once|TRBV7-2|-|TRBJ2-7
TGTGCCAGCAGCTTAGGGGTTTTCTCCTACGAGCAGTACTTC
CASSLGVFSYEQYF
>-|TRBV5-5|-|TRBJ1-2
TGTGCCAGCAGCTCAGGGGAAGGCTACTATGGCTACACCTTC
CASSSGEGYYGYTF
>-|TRBV7-2|-|TRBJ1-5
TGTGCCAGCAGCTTAGGTGTCCGGGATTTCAATCAGCCCCAGCATTTT
CASSLGVRDFNQPQHF
>-|TRBV6-6|TRBD2|TRBJ2-1
TGTGCCACCCTAGGTCGGGCTAGCGGCTCCTACAATGAGCAGTTCTTC
CATLGRASGSYNEQFF
>-|TRBV4-3|-|TRBJ2-3
TGCGCCAGCAGCCAAGATTGGGATCCCACAGATACGCAGTATTTT
CASSQDWDPTDTQYF
>-|TRBV5-1|-|TRBJ2-7
TGCGCCAGCAGCTTGGGCGGACAGAAGGTCTACGAGCAGTACTTC
CASSLGGQKVYEQYF
>-|TRBV4-1|TRBD2|TRBJ2-2
TGCGCCAGCAGCCAACTGGGACTAGCGGGGATAAACACCGGGGAGCTGTTTTTT
CASSQLGLAGINTGELFF
>-|TRBV19|-|TRBJ2-7
TGTGCCAGTAGTATGTCTGAGGGGCCCGCCTACGAGCAGTACTTC
CASSMSEGPAYEQYF
>-|TRBV28|TRBD2|TRBJ2-1
TGTGCCAGCAGTTCCGCGGCGGGGGGATACAATGAGCAGTTCTTC
CASSSAAGGYNEQFF
>-|TRBV7-2|TRBD1|TRBJ2-7
TGTGCCAGCAGCTTAGGACAGGGGGCCTACGAGCAGTACTTC
CASSLGQGAYEQYF
>-|TRBV5-1|TRBD2|TRBJ2-3
TGCGCCAGCAGCCGTTTTACCGGGACTAGCGGGACAGATACGCAGTATTTT
CASSRFTGTSGTDTQYF
>-|TRBV19|TRBD1|TRBJ1-6
TGTGCCAGTAGTACCGGACAGGGCGCGGGAACTTATAATTCACCCCTCCACTTT
CASSTGQGAGTYNSPLHF
>once|TRBV18|-|TRBJ2-5
TGTGCCAGCTCACCACCGGGTACTCCTCAAGAGACCCAGTACTTC
CASSPPGTPQETQYF
>once|TRBV30|-|TRBJ2-7
TGTGCCTGGAGTTTGTCGAGGGAGCAGTACTTC
CAWSLSREQYF
>-|TRBV27|TRBD1|TRBJ1-2
TGTGCCAGCAGTGCCCGGGACAGGGGGCCCTATGGCTACACCTTC
CASSARDRGPYGYTF
>-|TRBV7-9|TRBD1|TRBJ1-6
TGTGCCAGCAGCTTCCATCGGGGGACAGGGGACTCACCCCTCCACTTT
CASSFHRGTGDSPLHF
>-|TRBV4-3|-|TRBJ1-1
TGCGCCAGCAGCCAAGATGGCAACCGGAAAGCTTTCTTT
CASSQDGNRKAFF
>-|TRBV28|-|TRBJ1-6
TGTGCCAGCAGTCCACAGGCCTATAATTCACCCCTCCACTTT
CASSPQAYNSPLHF
>-|TRBV10-1|-|TRBJ2-7
TGCGCCAGCAGTGAGTTTGGGGCCCGCCTGCAGTACTTC
CASSEFGARLQYF
>-|TRBV6-5|-|TRBJ2-7
TGTGCCAGCAGCAGGAGCCGGGACACTACCTACGAGCAGTACTTC
CASSRSRDTTYEQYF
>-|TRBV28|-|TRBJ1-6
TGTGCCAGCAGTTTTTGGCGGGGAACGGGCTATTCACCCCTCCACTTT
CASSFWRGTGYSPLHF